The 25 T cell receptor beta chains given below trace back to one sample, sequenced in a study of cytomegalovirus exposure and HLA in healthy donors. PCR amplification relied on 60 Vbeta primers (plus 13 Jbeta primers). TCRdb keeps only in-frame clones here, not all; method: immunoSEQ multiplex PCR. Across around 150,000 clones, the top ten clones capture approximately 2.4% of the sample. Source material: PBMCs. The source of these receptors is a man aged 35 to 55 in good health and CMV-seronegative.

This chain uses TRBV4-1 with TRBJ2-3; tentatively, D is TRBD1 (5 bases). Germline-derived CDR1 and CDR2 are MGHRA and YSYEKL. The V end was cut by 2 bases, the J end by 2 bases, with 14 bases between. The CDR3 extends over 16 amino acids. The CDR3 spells CASSQTLTVSTDTQYF. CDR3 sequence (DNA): TGCGCCAGCAGCCAAACCTTGACAGTTTCCACAGATACGCAGTATTTT.

CDR3 nucleotides: TGCGCCAGCAGCCAAGATACCCAGGGGAACGACGAGCAGTACTTC. Translating gives CASSQDTQGNDEQYF. The rearrangement links TRBV4-3 to TRBJ2-7, with a tentative D call TRBD1 (6 bases). Trimming took off 0 bases at V and 5 bases at J, with 14 bases between the two ends. From germline, CDR1 is LGHNA and CDR2 YSLEER. The CDR3 loop spans 15 amino acids.

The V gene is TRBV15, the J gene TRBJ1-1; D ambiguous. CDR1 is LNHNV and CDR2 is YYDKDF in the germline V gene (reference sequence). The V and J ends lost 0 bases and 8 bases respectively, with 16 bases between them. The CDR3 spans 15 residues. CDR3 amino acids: CATSRDKVRSGEAFF. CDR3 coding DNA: TGTGCCACCAGCAGAGATAAAGTTCGCTCCGGGGAAGCTTTCTTT.

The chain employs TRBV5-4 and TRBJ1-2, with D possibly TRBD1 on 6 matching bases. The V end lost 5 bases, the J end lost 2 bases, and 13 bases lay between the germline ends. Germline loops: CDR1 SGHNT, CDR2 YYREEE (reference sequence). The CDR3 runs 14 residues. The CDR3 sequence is CASRGTGMNYGYTF. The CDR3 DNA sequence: TGTGCCAGCAGGGGCACAGGGATGAACTATGGCTACACCTTC.

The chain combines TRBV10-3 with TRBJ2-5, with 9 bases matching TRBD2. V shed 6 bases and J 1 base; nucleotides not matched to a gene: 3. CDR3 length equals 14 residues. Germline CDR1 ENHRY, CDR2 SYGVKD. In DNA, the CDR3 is TGTGCCATCAGAGCTAGCGGGGCCCAAGAGACCCAGTACTTC. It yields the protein CAIRASGAQETQYF.

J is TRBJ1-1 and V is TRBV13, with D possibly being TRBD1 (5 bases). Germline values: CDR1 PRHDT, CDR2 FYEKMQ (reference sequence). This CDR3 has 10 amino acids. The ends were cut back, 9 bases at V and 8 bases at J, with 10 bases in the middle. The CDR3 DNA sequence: TGTGCCAGTGTGGGGCGAGAAGCTTTCTTT. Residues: CASVGREAFF.

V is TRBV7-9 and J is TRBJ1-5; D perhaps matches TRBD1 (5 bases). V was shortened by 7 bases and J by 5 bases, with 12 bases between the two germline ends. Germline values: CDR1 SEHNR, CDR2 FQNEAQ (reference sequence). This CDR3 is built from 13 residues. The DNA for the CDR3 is TGTGCCAGCAAGGACCAAGGGGATCAGCCCCAGCATTTT. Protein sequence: CASKDQGDQPQHF.

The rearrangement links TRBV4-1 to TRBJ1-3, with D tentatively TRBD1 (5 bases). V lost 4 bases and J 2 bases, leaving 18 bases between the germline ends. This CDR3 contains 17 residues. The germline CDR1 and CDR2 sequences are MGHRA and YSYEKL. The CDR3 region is CASSRGGVVLTGNTIYF. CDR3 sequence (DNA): TGCGCCAGCAGCCGGGGGGGAGTTGTCCTAACTGGAAACACCATATATTTT.

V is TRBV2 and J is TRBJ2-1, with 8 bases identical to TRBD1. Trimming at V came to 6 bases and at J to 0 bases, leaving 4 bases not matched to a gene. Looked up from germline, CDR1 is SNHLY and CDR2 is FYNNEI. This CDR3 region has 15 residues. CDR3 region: CASRGGQDSYNEQFF. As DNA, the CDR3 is TGTGCCAGCAGGGGGGGACAGGACTCCTACAATGAGCAGTTCTTC.

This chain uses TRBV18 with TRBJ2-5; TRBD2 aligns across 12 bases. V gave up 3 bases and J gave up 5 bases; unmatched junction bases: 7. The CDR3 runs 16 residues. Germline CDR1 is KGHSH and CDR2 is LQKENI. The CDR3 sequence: CASSPLAGGHEETQYF. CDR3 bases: TGTGCCAGCTCACCTCTAGCGGGGGGGCATGAGGAGACCCAGTACTTC.

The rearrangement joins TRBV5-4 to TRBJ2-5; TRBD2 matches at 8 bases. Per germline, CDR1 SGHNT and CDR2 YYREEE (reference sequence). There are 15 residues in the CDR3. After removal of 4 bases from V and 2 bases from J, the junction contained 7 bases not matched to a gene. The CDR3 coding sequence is TGTGCCAGCAGCACCCCCGCGGGGGGACAAGAGACCCAGTACTTC. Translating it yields CASSTPAGGQETQYF.

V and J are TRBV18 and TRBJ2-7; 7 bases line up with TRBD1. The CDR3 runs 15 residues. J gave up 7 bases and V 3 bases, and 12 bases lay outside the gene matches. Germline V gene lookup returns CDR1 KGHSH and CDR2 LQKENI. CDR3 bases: TGTGCCAGCTCACCGGCAGGGGGTGAGACGCGAGAGCAGTACTTC. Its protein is CASSPAGGETREQYF. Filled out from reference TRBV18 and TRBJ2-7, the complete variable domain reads NAGVMQNPRHLVRRRGQEARLRCSPMKGHSHVYWYRQLPEEGLKFMVYLQKENIIDESGMPKERFSAEFPKEGPSILRIQQVVRGDSAAYFCASSPAGGETREQYFGPGTRLTVT.

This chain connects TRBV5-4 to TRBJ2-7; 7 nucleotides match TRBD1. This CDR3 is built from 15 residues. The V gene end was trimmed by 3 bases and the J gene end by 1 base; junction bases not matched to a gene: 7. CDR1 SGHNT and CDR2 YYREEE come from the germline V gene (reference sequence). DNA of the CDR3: TGTGCCAGCAGCTCTTCGACAGGGATTTCCTACGAGCAGTACTTC. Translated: CASSSSTGISYEQYF.

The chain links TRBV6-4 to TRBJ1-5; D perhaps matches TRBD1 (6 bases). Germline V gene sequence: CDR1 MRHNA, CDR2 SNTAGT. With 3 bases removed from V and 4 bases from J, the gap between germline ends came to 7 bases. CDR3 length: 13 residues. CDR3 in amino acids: CASSETGNQPQHF. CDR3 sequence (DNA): TGTGCCAGCAGTGAAACAGGGAATCAGCCCCAGCATTTT.

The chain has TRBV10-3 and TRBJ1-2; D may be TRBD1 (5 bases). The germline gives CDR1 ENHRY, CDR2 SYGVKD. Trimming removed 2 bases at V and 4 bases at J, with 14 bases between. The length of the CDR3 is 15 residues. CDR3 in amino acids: CAISEGAVPSYGYTF. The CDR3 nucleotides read TGTGCCATCAGTGAGGGGGCAGTCCCTAGCTATGGCTACACCTTC.

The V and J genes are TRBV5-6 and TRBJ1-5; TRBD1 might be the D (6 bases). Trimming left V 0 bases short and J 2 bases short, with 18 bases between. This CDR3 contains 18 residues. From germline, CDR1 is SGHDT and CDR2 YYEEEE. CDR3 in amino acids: CASSLGVRGLRGNQPQHF. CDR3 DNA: TGTGCCAGCAGCTTGGGGGTCAGGGGCCTAAGGGGCAATCAGCCCCAGCATTTT. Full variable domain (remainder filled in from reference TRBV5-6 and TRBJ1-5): DAGVTQSPTHLIKTRGQQVTLRCSPKSGHDTVSWYQQALGQGPQFIFQYYEEEERQRGNFPDRFSGHQFPNYSSELNVNALLLGDSALYLCASSLGVRGLRGNQPQHFGDGTRLSIL.

In DNA, the CDR3 is TGTGCTAGTGGTTCGACTATGGGCTATGGGGCAGCGGGGGAGCTCTACGAGCAGTACTTC. Residues: CASGSTMGYGAAGELYEQYF. The chain couples TRBV12-5 to TRBJ2-7, with 8 bases that match TRBD2. Unmatched junction bases numbered 23, after V lost 4 bases and J lost 3 bases. This CDR3 is 20 amino acids long. The germline CDR1 and CDR2 sequences are LGHNT and FRNRAP.

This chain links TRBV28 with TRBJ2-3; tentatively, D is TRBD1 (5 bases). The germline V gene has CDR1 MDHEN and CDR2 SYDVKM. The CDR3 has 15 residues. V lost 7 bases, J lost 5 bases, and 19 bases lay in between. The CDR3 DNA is TGTGCCAGCACTCAAAGGGGCCGTATAGGAGATACGCAGTATTTT. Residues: CASTQRGRIGDTQYF.

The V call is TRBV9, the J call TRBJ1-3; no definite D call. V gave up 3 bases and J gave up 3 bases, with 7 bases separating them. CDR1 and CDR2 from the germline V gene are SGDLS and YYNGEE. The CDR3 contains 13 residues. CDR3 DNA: TGTGCCAGCAGCGCGTCGGGTGGAAACACCATATATTTT. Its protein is CASSASGGNTIYF.

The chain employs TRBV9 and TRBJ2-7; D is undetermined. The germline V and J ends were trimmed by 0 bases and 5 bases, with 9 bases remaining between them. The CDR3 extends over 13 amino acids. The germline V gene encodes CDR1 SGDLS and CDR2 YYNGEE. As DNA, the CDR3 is TGTGCCAGCAGCGTAGCTTCAGGTCACGAGCAGTACTTC. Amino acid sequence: CASSVASGHEQYF.

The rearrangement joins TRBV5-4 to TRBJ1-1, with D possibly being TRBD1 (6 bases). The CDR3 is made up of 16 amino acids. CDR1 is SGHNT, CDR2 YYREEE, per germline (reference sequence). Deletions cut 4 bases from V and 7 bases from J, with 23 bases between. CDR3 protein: CASSLRGGGQNVEAFF. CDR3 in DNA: TGTGCCAGCAGCCTAAGGGGTGGGGGCCAAAATGTTGAAGCTTTCTTT. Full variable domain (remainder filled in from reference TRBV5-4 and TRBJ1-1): ETGVTQSPTHLIKTRGQQVTLRCSSQSGHNTVSWYQQALGQGPQFIFQYYREEENGRGNFPPRFSGLQFPNYSSELNVNALELDDSALYLCASSLRGGGQNVEAFFGQGTRLTVV.

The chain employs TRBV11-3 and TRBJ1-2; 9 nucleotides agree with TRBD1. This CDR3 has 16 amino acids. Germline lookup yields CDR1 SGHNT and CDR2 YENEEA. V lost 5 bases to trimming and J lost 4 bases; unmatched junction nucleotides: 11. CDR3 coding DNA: TGTGCCAGCAGCCCCCGCGGACAGGGGCCCATCTATGGCTACACCTTC. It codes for CASSPRGQGPIYGYTF.

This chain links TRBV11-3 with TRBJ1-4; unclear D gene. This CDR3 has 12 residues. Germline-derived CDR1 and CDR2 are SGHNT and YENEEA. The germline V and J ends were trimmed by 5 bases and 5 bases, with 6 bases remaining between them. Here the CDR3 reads CASSLRNEKLFF. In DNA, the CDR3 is TGTGCCAGCAGCCTCAGAAATGAAAAACTGTTTTTT.

The CDR3 reads CASSLGGGRSIGNTIYF. The CDR3 DNA reads TGTGCCAGCAGCCTCGGCGGGGGCCGCAGTATTGGAAACACCATATATTTT. This chain uses TRBV9 with TRBJ1-3; D might be TRBD1 (6 bases). Germline V gene sequence: CDR1 SGDLS, CDR2 YYNGEE. CDR3 length: 17 residues. The ends were cut back, 4 bases at V and 3 bases at J, with 20 bases in the middle. The variable domain in full, completed from reference TRBV9 and TRBJ1-3, reads DSGVTQTPKHLITATGQRVTLRCSPRSGDLSVYWYQQSLDQGLQFLIQYYNGEERAKGNILERFSAQQFPDLHSELNLSSLELGDSALYFCASSLGGGRSIGNTIYFGEGSWLTVV.

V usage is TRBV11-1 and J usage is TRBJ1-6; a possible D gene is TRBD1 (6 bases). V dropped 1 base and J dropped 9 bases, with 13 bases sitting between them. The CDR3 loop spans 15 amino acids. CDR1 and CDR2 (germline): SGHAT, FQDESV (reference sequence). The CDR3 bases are TGTGCCAGCAGCTTAGGCACAGGGCGCTTTTCACCCCTCCACTTT. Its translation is CASSLGTGRFSPLHF.